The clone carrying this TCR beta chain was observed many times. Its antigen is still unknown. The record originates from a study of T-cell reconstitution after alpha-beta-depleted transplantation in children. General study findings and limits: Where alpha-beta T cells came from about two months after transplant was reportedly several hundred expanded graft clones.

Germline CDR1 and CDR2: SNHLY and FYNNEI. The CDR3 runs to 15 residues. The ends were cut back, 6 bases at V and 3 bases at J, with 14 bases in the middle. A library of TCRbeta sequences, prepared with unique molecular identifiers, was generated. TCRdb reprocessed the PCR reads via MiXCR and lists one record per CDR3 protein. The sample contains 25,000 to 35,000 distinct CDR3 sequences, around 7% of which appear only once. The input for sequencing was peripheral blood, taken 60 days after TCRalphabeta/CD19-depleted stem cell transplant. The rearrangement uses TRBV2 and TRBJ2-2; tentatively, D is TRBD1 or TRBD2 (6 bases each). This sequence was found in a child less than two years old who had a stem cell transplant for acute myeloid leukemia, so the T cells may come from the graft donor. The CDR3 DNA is TGTGCCAGCAGGGGGGGCAGGGGATACACCGGGGAGCTGTTTTTT. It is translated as CASRGGRGYTGELFF.